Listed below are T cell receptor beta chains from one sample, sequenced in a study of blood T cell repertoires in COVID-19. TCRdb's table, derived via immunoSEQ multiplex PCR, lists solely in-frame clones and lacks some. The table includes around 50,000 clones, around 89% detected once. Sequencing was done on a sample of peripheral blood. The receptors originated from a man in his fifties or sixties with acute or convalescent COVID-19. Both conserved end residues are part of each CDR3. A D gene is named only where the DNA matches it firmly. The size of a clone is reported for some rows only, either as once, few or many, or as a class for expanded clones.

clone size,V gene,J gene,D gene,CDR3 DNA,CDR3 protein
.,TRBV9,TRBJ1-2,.,TGTGCCAGCAGCCCCCCAGGGTTTGGCTACACCTTC,CASSPPGFGYTF
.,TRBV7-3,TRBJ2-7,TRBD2,TGTGCCAGCAGCGCCCGACTAGCTGAGCTCCAACCAAAGGCTCGGTACTTC,CASSARLAELQPKARYF
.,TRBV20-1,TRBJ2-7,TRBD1,TGCAGTGTCACCCAGGGGGCCGAGCAGTACTTC,CSVTQGAEQYF
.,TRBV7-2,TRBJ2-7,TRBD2,TGTGCCAGCAGCATCCGACTAGCGGGAAACTACGAGCAGTACTTC,CASSIRLAGNYEQYF
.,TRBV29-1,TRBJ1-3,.,TGCAGCGGGGCCCGGGGAAGCTCTGGAAACACCATATATTTT,CSGARGSSGNTIYF
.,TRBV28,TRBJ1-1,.,TGTGCCAGCAGTTTCCCACAGGGCACTGAAGCTTTCTTT,CASSFPQGTEAFF
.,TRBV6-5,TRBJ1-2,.,TGTGCCGGCAGCCCACAAGAGGGAAGAGGCTACACCTTC,CAGSPQEGRGYTF
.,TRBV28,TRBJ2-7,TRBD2,TGTGCCAGCAGTTTAATCACTAGCGGGAGGGCCACCTACGAGCAGTACTTC,CASSLITSGRATYEQYF
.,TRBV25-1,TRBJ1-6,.,TGTGCCAGTCGACTGGAAGATTCACCCCTCCACTTT,CASRLEDSPLHF
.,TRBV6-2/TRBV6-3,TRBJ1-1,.,TGTGCCAGCAGCCCCAGTAGGGGAGGGCTATCCCAAGCTTTCTTT,CASSPSRGGLSQAFF
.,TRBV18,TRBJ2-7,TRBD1,TGTGCCAGCTCACCTATACAGGGGGCAGGCGAGCAGTACTTC,CASSPIQGAGEQYF
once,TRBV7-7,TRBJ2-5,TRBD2,TGTGCTAGCAGCCAAGCTAGCGGGAGGACGGAGACCCAGTACTTC,CASSQASGRTETQYF
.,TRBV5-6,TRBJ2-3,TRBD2,TGTGCCAGCAGCGTGGGACTAGCGGGAGGAAATACGCAGTATTTT,CASSVGLAGGNTQYF
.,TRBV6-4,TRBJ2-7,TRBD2,TGTGCCAGCAGTGACGGACTAGCGGGAGGGCTCTACGAGCAGTACTTC,CASSDGLAGGLYEQYF
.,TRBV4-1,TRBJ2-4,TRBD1,TGCGCCAGCAGCCTAGGACAGGGCCTCGCCAAAAACATTCAGTACTTC,CASSLGQGLAKNIQYF
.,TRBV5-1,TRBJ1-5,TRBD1,TGCGCCAGCAGCTTGACCGCGCTGGGGACAGACAATCAGCCCCAGCATTTT,CASSLTALGTDNQPQHF
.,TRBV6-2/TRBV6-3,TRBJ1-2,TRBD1,TGTGCCAGCAGTTACGGGTTGGCCAGGGGGCTGCTTGGCTACACCTTC,CASSYGLARGLLGYTF
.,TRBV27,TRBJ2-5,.,TGTGCCAGCAGTCCGTGGCCAGGGGAAGGAGGAGAGACCCAGTACTTC,CASSPWPGEGGETQYF
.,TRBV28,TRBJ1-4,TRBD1,TGTGCCAGCAGTACCCAGGACAGGGGACTTAATGAAAAACTGTTTTTT,CASSTQDRGLNEKLFF
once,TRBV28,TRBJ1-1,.,TGTGCCAGCAGCCTGGTAGAGAACACTGAAGCTTTCTTT,CASSLVENTEAFF
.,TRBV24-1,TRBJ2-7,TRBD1,TGTGCCACCAGTGGATCGGGACAGAAAAGTTACGAGCAGTACTTC,CATSGSGQKSYEQYF
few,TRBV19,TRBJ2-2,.,TGTGCCAGTACTAGTGGTCAGGGGAGGAACACCGGGGAGCTGTTTTTT,CASTSGQGRNTGELFF
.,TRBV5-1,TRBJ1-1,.,TGCGCCAGCTCCGGGAGGAACACTGAAGCTTTCTTT,CASSGRNTEAFF
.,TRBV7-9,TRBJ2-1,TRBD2,TGTGCCAGCAGCTTAGGACAGGTCTCCGGGACTAGCGGGACCAATGAGCAGTTCTTC,CASSLGQVSGTSGTNEQFF
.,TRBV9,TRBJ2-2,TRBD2,TGTGCCAGCAGCGTAGTCAGTAGCGGGTACGCCGGGGAGCTGTTTTTT,CASSVVSSGYAGELFF
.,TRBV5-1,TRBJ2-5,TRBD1,TGCGCCAGCAGCTTGGCCTCTCTAGGACAGGGCGGGGAGACCCAGTACTTC,CASSLASLGQGGETQYF
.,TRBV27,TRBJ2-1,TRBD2,TGTGCCAGCGGAAGACTAGCGGGAGCTCTGATCAATGAGCAGTTCTTC,CASGRLAGALINEQFF
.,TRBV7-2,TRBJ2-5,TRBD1,TGTGCCAGCAGCGGCCGGACAGGGCCCCAAGAGACCCAGTACTTC,CASSGRTGPQETQYF